This T cell receptor (beta chain) was profiled in a study of T cell clonality in common variable immunodeficiency. Findings and caveats of the study: T cell subpopulation sequencing would be needed to explain CVID clonality. Compared with controls, CVID subjects had fewer shared TCRbeta clones.

CDR1 and CDR2 from the germline V gene are SGHRS and YFSETQ. The V end was cut by 2 bases, the J end by 9 bases, with 15 bases between. The CDR3 runs 14 residues. Profiling relied on immunoSEQ multiplex PCR, and the TCRdb table lists in-frame clones only, not all of them. The sample includes fewer than 60,000 clones, none of them occurring once. This clone was detected many times. Its target is not known. The DNA ends 3 residues before the CDR3 does, and the rest of the CDR3 is filled in from the germline J gene. Sequencing used peripheral blood mononuclear cells. The chain recombines TRBV5-1 with TRBJ2-1; D is perhaps TRBD2 (5 bases). The receptor's source is a person aged 18-70 years in good health. The part of the CDR3 DNA that was read is TGCGCCAGCAGCTTTAGAACGGGGAGAGGTGAG. Encoded protein: CASSFRTGRGE. The CDR3 as a whole reads CASSFRTGRGEQFF.